These 9 T cell receptor beta chains originate from one sample sequenced in a study of T cell repertoires in cytomegalovirus infection. TCRdb redid the calling of the reads with MiXCR, one entry per CDR3 protein. The data hold around 740,000 distinct CDR3 sequences, with 35% to 45% observed a single time. Material for sequencing was PBMCs. These receptors came from a human donor in good health (CMV status not recorded). Some clones in this sample may be carry-over from other donors' samples.

The V call is TRBV7-8, the J call TRBJ2-7, with D possibly being TRBD1 or TRBD2 (6 bases each). The V and J ends lost 8 bases and 3 bases respectively, with 17 bases between them. The CDR3 extends over 14 amino acids. Per germline, CDR1 SGHVS and CDR2 FQNEAQ. CDR3 region: CASQRVRGDYEQYF. In nucleotides, the CDR3 is TGTGCCAGCCAAAGGGTGAGGGGGGACTACGAGCAGTACTTC.

Concerning this clonotype itself: One base away lies a much larger clone, so this may be a sequencing read error. The chain links TRBV7-2 to TRBJ2-1, with a possible D match to TRBD2 (6 bases). This CDR3 has 15 residues. Germline V gene lookup returns CDR1 SGHTA and CDR2 FQGNSA. The chain's CDR3 is CASRTTSSGFNEKFF. The CDR3, as DNA: TGTGCCAGCAGAACGACTAGTTCCGGGTTTAATGAGAAGTTCTTC.

This chain uses TRBV20-1 with TRBJ2-7; no definite D call. The germline V and J ends were trimmed by 5 bases and 0 bases, with 11 bases remaining between them. The CDR3 covers 13 residues. Germline CDR1 reads DFQATT; CDR2 reads SNEGSKA (reference sequence). CDR3 coding DNA: TGCAGTGCTGTTTCTCCTCTCTCCTACGAGCAGTACTTC. Amino acids: CSAVSPLSYEQYF.

As concerns this clonotype: It is likely a read error, because the conserved phenylalanine at the end of the CDR3 is missing. The chain couples TRBV27 to TRBJ2-4; possibly TRBD1 for D (6 bases). Trimming took off 11 bases at V and 1 base at J, with 21 bases between the two ends. The CDR3 totals 16 residues. Looked up from germline, CDR1 is MNHEY and CDR2 is SMNVEV (reference sequence). CDR3 sequence: CAGSPTGSLAKNIQYL. The CDR3 DNA sequence: TGTGCCGGGAGTCCTACAGGGTCCCTTGCCAAAAACATTCAGTACTTA.

The chain is built from TRBV6-5 and TRBJ1-5; 7 bases match TRBD1. V shed 6 bases, J shed 7 bases, and the junction held 18 bases outside the gene matches. The germline CDR1 and CDR2 sequences are MNHEY and SVGAGI. This CDR3 has 17 residues. This chain's CDR3 is CASRRDRPTGAGQPQHF. CDR3 bases: TGTGCCAGCAGAAGAGACAGACCCACAGGGGCAGGACAGCCCCAGCATTTT.

The chain recombines TRBV19 with TRBJ2-7; perhaps TRBD2 as D (5 bases). V lost 7 bases to trimming and J lost 0 bases, with 16 bases between them. Germline CDR1 is LNHDA and CDR2 is SQIVND (reference sequence). The CDR3 runs 15 residues. CDR3 amino acids: CASTRRVGSSYEQYF. CDR3 bases: TGTGCCAGTACTAGGCGGGTGGGGAGCTCCTACGAGCAGTACTTC.

The V and J genes are TRBV10-3 and TRBJ2-7; 11 positions agree with TRBD1. This CDR3 has 15 amino acids. The V segment lost 3 bases and the J segment 2 bases; nucleotides outside the gene matches: 3. Germline V gene lookup returns CDR1 ENHRY and CDR2 SYGVKD. The chain's CDR3 is CAISEGQGAPYEQYF. CDR3 nucleotides: TGTGCCATCAGTGAAGGACAGGGGGCCCCCTACGAGCAGTACTTC.

The chain uses TRBV9 and TRBJ1-2; D unclear. V dropped 0 bases and J dropped 7 bases, with 10 bases sitting between them. The CDR3 loop spans 13 amino acids. CDR1 and CDR2 (germline): SGDLS, YYNGEE. In DNA form, the CDR3 reads TGTGCCAGCAGCGTAGAAGCAGATGTTGGCTACACCTTC. This codes for CASSVEADVGYTF.

The chain uses TRBV29-1 and TRBJ2-2, with D possibly matching TRBD1 (5 bases). This CDR3 is 12 amino acids long. V was cut by 3 bases and J by 6 bases, with 8 bases left in between. Germline V CDR1 and CDR2: SQVTM, ANQGSEA. This CDR3 is CSVEQGAGELFF. The CDR3, as DNA: TGCAGCGTTGAGCAGGGTGCCGGGGAGCTGTTTTTT.